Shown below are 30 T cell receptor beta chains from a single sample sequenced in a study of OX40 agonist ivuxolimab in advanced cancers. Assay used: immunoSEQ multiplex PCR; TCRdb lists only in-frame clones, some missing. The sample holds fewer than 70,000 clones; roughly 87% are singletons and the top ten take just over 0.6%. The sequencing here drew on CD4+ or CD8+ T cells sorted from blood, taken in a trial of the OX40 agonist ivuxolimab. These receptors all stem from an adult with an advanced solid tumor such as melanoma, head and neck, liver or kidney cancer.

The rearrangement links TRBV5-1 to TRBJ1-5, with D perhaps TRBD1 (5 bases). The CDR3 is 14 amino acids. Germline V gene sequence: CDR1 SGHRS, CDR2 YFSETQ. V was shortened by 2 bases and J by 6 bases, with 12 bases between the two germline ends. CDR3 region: CASSLGHSGQPQHF. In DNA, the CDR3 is TGCGCCAGCAGCTTAGGACATTCGGGTCAGCCCCAGCATTTT.

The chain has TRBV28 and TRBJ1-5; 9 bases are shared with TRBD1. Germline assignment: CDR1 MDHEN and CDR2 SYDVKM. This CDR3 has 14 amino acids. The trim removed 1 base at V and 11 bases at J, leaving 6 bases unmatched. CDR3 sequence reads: CASSLYRGPAAQHF. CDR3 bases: TGTGCCAGCAGTTTATACAGGGGGCCTGCGGCCCAGCATTTT.

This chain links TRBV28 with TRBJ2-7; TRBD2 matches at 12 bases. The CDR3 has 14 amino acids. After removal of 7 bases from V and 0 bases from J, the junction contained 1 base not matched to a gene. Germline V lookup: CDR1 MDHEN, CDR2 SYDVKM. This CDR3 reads CASKTSGSSYEQYF. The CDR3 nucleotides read TGTGCCAGCAAGACTAGCGGGAGCTCCTACGAGCAGTACTTC.

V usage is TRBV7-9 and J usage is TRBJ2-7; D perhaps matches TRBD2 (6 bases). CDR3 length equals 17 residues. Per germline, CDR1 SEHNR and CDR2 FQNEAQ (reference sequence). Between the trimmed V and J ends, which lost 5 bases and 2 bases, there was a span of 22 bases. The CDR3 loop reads CASSPTQGGGVTYEQYF. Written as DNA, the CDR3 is TGTGCCAGCAGCCCGACCCAGGGAGGCGGGGTAACCTACGAGCAGTACTTC.

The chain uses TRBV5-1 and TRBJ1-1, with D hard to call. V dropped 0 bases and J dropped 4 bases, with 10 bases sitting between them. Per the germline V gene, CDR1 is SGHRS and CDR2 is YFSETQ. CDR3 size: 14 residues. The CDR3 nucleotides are TGCGCCAGCAGCTTGGAAGATTTCGGCACTGAAGCTTTCTTT. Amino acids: CASSLEDFGTEAFF.

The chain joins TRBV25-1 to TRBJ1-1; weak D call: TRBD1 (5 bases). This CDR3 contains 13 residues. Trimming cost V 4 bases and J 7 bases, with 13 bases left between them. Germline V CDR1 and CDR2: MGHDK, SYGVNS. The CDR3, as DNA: TGTGCCAGCAGTGTGGGACGCAGTTTTGAAGCTTTCTTT. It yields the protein CASSVGRSFEAFF.

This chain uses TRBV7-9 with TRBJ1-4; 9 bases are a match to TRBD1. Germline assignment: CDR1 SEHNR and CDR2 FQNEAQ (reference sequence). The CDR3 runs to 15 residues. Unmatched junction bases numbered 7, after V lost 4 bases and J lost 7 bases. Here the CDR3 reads CASSSGQGRSEKLFF. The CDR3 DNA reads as TGTGCCAGCAGCTCGGGACAGGGAAGGAGTGAAAAACTGTTTTTT.

Written as DNA, the CDR3 is TGTGCCAGTAGTATACAAAGGGGAGGCACAGATACGCAGTATTTT. It translates to CASSIQRGGTDTQYF. The chain has TRBV19 and TRBJ2-3; the D gene could be TRBD1 or TRBD2 (5 bases each). The CDR3 spans 15 residues. Trimming pared 2 bases from V and 1 base from J, leaving 10 bases between. The germline gives CDR1 LNHDA, CDR2 SQIVND (reference sequence).

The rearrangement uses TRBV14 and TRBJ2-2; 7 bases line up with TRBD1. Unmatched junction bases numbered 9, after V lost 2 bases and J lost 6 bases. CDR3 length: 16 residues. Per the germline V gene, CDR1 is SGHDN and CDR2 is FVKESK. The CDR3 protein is CASSQIHGTVSGELFF. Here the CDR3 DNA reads TGTGCCAGCAGCCAAATTCACGGGACAGTATCCGGGGAGCTGTTTTTT.

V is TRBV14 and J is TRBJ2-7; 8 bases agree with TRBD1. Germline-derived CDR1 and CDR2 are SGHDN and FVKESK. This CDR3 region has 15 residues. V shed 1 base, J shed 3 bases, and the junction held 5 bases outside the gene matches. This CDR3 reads CASSQGTGWFYEQYF. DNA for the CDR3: TGTGCCAGCAGCCAAGGGACAGGGTGGTTCTACGAGCAGTACTTC.

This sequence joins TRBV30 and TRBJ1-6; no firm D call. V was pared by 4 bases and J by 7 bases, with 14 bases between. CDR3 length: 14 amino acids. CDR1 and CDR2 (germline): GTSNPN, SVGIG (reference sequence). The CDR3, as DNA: TGTGCCTGGACATCGGTGGCAGTCAATTCACCCCTCCACTTT. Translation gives CAWTSVAVNSPLHF.

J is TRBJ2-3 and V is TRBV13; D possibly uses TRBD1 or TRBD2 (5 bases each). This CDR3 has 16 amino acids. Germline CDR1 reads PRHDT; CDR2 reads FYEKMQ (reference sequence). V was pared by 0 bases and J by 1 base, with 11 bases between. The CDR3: CASSLGGRGGTDTQYF. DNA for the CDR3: TGTGCCAGCAGCTTAGGAGGGAGAGGGGGCACAGATACGCAGTATTTT. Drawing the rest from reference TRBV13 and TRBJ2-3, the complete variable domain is AAGVIQSPRHLIKEKRETATLKCYPIPRHDTVYWYQQGPGQDPQFLISFYEKMQSDKGSIPDRFSAQQFSDYHSELNMSSLELGDSALYFCASSLGGRGGTDTQYFGPGTRLTVL.

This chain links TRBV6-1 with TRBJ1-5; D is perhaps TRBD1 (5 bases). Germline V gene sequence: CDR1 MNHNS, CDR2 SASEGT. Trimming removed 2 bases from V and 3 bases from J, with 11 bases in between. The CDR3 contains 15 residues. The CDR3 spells CASSEWGGVNQPQHF. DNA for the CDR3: TGTGCCAGCAGTGAATGGGGGGGGGTCAATCAGCCCCAGCATTTT.

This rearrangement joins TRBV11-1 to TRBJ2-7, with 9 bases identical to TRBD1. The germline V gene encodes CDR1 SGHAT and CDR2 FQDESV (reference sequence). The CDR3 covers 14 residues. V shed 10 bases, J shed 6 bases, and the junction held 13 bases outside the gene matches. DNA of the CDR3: TGTGCCACACAACCGGACAGGGGAAGCGCCGAGCAGTACTTC. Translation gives CATQPDRGSAEQYF.

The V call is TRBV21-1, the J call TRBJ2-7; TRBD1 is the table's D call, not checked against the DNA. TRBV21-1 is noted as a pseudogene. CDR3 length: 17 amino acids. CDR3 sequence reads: CASSKVLSPGQGIEQYF. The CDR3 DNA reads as TGTGCCAGCAGCAAAGTCCTTTCGCCGGGACAGGGGATCGAGCAGTACTTC.

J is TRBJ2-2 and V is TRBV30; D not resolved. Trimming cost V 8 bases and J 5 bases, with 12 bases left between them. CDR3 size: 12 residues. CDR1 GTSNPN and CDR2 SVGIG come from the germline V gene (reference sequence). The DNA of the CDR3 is TGTGCCGGCAAAAGGGTGACCGGGGAGCTGTTTTTT. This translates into CAGKRVTGELFF.

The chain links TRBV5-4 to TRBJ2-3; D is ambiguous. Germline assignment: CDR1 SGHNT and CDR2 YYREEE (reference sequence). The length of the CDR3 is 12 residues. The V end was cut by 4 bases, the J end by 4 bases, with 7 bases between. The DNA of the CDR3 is TGTGCCAGCAGCCACTACGCAGATACGCAGTATTTT. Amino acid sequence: CASSHYADTQYF.

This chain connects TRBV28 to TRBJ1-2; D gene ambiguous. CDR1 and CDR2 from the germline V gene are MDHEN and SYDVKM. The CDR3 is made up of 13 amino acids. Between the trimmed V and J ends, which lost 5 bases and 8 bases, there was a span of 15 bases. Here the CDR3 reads CASSPRHQRGYTF. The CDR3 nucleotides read TGTGCCAGCAGTCCTCGCCACCAGCGGGGCTACACCTTC.

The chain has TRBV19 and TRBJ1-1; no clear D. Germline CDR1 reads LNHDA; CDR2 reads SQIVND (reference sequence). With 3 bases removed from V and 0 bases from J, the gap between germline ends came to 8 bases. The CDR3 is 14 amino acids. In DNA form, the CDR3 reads TGTGCCAGTAGTATCTCCTTCATGAACACTGAAGCTTTCTTT. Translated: CASSISFMNTEAFF.

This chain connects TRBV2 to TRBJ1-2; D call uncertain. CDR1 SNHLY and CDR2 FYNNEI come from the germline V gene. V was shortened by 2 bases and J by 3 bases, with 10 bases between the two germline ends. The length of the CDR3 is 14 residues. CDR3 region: CASSERSHYYGYTF. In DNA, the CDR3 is TGTGCCAGCAGTGAAAGGTCCCACTACTATGGCTACACCTTC.

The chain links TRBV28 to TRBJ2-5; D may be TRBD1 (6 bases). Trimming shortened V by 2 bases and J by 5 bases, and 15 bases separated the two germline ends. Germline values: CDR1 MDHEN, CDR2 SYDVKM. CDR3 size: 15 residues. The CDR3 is CASSLGQTPGETQYF. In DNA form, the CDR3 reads TGTGCCAGCAGTTTAGGACAGACTCCCGGGGAGACCCAGTACTTC.

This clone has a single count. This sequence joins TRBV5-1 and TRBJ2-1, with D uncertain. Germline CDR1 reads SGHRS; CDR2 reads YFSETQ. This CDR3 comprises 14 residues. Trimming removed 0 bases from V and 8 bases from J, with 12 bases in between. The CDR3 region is CASSLGSPADEQFF. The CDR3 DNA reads TGCGCCAGCAGCTTGGGGTCTCCGGCGGATGAGCAGTTCTTC.

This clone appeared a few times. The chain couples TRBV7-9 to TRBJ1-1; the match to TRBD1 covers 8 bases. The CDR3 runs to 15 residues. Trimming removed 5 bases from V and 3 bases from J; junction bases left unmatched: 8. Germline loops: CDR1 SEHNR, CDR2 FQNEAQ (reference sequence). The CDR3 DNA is TGTGCCAGCAGCCCATCGACAGGGGAGTACACTGAAGCTTTCTTT. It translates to CASSPSTGEYTEAFF. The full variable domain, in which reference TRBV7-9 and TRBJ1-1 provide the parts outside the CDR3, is DTGVSQNPRHKITKRGQNVTFRCDPISEHNRLYWYRQTLGQGPEFLTYFQNEAQLEKSRLLSDRFSAERPKGSFSTLEIQRTEQGDSAMYLCASSPSTGEYTEAFFGQGTRLTVV.

The CDR3 DNA reads as TGTGCCAGCACCAAGGGGGGGCATGAAAAACTGTTTTTT. Translation gives CASTKGGHEKLFF. The V and J genes are TRBV28 and TRBJ1-4, with a weak D call TRBD1 (6 bases). V lost 7 bases and J 6 bases, leaving 12 bases between the germline ends. Per the germline V gene, CDR1 is MDHEN and CDR2 is SYDVKM. The CDR3 extends over 13 amino acids.

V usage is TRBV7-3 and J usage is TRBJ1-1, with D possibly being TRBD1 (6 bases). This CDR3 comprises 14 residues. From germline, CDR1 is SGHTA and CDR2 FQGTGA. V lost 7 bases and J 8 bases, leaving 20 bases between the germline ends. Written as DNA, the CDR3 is TGTGCCAGCAAATCAGGGGCCTCTGATAGGGAAGCTTTCTTT. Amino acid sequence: CASKSGASDREAFF.

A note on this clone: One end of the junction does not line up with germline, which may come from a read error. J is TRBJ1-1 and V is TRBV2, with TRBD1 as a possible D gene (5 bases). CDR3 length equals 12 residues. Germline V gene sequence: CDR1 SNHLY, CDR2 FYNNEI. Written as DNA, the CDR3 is TGTGCCAGCAGTGAAATTATTTGGGACGCGGTTTTT. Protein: CASSEIIWDAVF.

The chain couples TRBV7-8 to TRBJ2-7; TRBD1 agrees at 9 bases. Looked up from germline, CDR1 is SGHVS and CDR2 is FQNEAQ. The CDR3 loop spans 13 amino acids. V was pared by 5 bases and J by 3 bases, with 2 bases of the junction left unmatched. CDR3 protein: CASSMTGGYEQYF. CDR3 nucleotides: TGTGCCAGCAGCATGACAGGGGGCTACGAGCAGTACTTC.

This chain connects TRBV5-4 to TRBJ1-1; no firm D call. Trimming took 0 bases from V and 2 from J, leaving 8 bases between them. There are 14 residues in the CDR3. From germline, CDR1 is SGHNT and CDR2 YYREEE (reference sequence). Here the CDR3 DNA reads TGTGCCAGCAGCTTGGCCGGACCCAACACTGAAGCTTTCTTT. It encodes CASSLAGPNTEAFF.

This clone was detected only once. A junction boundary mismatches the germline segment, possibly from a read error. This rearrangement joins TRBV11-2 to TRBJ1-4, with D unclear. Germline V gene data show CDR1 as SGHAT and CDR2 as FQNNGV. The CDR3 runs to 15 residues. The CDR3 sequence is CASSLGPGGYERLFF. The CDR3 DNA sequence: TGTGCCAGCAGCTTAGGACCGGGCGGGTATGAAAGACTGTTTTTT.

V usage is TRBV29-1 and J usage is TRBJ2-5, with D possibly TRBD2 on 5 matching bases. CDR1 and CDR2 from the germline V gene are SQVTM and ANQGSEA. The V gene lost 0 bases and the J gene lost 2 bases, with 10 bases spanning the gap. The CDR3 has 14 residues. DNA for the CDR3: TGCAGCGTTGAAGATCTGTGGGAGCAAGAGACCCAGTACTTC. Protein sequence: CSVEDLWEQETQYF.